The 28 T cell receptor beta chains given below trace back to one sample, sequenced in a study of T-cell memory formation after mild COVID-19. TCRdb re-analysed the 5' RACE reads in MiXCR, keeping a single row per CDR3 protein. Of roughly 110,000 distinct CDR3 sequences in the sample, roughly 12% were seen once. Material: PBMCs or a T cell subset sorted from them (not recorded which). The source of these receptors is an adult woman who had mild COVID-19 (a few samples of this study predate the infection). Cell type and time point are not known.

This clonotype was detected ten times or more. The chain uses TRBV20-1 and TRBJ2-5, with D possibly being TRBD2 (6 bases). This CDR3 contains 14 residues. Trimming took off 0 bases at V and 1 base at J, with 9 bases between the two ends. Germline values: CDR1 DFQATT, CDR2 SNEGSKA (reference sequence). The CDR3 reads CSARDGGTQETQYF. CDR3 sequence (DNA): TGCAGTGCTAGAGATGGAGGGACCCAAGAGACCCAGTACTTC.

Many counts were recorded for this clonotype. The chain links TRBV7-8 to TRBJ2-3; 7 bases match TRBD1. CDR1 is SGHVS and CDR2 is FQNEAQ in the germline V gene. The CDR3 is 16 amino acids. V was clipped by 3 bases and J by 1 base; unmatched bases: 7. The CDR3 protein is CASSFPGGTRTDTQYF. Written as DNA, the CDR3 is TGTGCCAGCAGCTTCCCAGGGGGTACCCGCACAGATACGCAGTATTTT.

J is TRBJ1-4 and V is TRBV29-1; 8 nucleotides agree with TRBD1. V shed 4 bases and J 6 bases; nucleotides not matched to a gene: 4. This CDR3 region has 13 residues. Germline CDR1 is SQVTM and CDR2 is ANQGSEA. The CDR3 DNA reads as TGCAGCGTTGTGGACAGGGAGGATGAAAAACTGTTTTTT. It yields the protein CSVVDREDEKLFF.

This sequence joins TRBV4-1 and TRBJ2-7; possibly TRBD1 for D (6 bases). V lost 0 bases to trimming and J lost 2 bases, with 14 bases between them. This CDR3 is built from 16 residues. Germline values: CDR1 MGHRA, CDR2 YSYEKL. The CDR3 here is CASSQDSTGSTYEQYF. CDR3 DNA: TGCGCCAGCAGCCAAGATTCGACAGGATCGACCTACGAGCAGTACTTC.

This chain's CDR3 is CASSLGIRTEDEQFF. As DNA, the CDR3 is TGTGCCAGCAGCTTGGGGATTAGGACAGAGGATGAGCAGTTCTTC. The rearrangement uses TRBV5-4 and TRBJ2-1; tentative D call: TRBD1 (6 bases). Germline V gene data show CDR1 as SGHNT and CDR2 as YYREEE (reference sequence). CDR3 length equals 15 residues. V gave up 0 bases and J gave up 8 bases, with 15 bases separating them.

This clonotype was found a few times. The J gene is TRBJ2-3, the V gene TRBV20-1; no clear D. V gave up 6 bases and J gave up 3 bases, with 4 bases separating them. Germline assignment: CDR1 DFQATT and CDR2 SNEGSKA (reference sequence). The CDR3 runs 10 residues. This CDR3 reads CSAPTDTQYF. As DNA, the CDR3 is TGCAGTGCGCCGACAGATACGCAGTATTTT.

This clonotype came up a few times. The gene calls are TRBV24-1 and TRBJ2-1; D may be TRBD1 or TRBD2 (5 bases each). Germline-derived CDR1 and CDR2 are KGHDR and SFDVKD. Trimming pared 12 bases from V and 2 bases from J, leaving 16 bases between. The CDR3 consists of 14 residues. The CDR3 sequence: CAASGRGPYNEQFF. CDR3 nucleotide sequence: TGTGCCGCCTCCGGCCGGGGCCCCTACAATGAGCAGTTCTTC.

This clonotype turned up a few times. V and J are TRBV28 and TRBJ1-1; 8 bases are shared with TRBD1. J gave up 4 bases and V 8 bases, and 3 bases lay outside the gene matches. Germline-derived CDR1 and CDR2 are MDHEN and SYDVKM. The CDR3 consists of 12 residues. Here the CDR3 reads CASGDRGTEAFF. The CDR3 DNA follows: TGTGCCAGCGGAGACAGGGGCACTGAAGCTTTCTTT.

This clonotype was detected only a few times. The CDR3 sequence: CASSLSAGVYEQYF. DNA of the CDR3: TGCGCCAGCAGCCTCTCAGCGGGAGTGTACGAGCAGTACTTC. The rearrangement uses TRBV4-1 and TRBJ2-7, with TRBD2 matching 8 bases. Germline CDR1 and CDR2: MGHRA and YSYEKL. V was pared by 4 bases and J by 4 bases, with 6 bases of the junction left unmatched. CDR3 length: 14 residues.

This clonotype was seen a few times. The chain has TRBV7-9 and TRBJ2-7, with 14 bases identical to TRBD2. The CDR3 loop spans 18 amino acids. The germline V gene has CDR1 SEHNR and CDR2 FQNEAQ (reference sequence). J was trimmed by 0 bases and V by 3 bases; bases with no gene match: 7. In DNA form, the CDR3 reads TGTGCCAGCAGCTTTTCCGGGACTAGCGGGAGAAGCTCCTACGAGCAGTACTTC. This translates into CASSFSGTSGRSSYEQYF. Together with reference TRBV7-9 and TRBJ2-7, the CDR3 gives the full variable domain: DTGVSQNPRHKITKRGQNVTFRCDPISEHNRLYWYRQTLGQGPEFLTYFQNEAQLEKSRLLSDRFSAERPKGSFSTLEIQRTEQGDSAMYLCASSFSGTSGRSSYEQYFGPGTRLTVT.

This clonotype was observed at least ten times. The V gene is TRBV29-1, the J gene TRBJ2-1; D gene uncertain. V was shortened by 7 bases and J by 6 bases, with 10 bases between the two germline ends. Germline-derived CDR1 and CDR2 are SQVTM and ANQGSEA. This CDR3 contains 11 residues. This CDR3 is CSAFMGNEQFF. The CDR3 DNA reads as TGCAGCGCCTTTATGGGCAATGAGCAGTTCTTC.

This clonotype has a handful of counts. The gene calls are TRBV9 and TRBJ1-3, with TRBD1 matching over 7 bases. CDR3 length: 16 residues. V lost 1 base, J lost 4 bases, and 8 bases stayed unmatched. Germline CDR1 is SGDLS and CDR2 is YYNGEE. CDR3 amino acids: CASSVPRDSPGNTIYF. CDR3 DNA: TGTGCCAGCAGCGTACCTCGGGACAGCCCGGGAAACACCATATATTTT.

In DNA form, the CDR3 reads TGTGCCAGCAGCCAAGATTGGTCAGGGCCCACCTACGAGCAGTACTTC. Translated: CASSQDWSGPTYEQYF. The chain couples TRBV3-1 to TRBJ2-7; the D gene is possibly TRBD1 (5 bases). The CDR3 is made up of 16 amino acids. Germline values: CDR1 LGHDT, CDR2 YNNKEL (reference sequence). Trimming took off 0 bases at V and 2 bases at J, with 14 bases between the two ends.

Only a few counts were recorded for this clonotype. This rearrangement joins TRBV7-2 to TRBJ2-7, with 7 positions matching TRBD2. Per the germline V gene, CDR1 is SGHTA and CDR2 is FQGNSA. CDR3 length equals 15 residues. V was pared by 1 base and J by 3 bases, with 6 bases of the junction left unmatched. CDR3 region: CASSLGLGGSYEQYF. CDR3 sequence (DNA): TGTGCCAGCAGCTTAGGATTGGGCGGGAGCTACGAGCAGTACTTC.

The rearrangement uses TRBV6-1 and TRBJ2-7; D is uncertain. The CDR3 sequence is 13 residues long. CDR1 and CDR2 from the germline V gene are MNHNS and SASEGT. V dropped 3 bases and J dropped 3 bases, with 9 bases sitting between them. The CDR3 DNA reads TGTGCCAGCAGTGATATAATGGACTACGAGCAGTACTTC. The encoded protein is CASSDIMDYEQYF.

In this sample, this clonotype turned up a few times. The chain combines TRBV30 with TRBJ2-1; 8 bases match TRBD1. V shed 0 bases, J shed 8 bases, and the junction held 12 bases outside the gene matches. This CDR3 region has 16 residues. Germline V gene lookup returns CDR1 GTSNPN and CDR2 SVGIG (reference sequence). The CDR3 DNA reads TGTGCCTGGAGTGTCGAGGGCAGGGGGCCTTCCGATGAGCAGTTCTTC. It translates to CAWSVEGRGPSDEQFF.

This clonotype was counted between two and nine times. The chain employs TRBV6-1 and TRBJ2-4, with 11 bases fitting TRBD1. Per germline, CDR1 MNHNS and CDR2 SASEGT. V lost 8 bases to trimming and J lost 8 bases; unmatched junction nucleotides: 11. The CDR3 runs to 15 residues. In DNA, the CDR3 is TGTGCCAGCTTGGGACAGGGGGTAATCAATTACATTCAGTACTTC. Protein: CASLGQGVINYIQYF.

CDR3 protein: CSARGHSGSVHEQYF. The CDR3, as DNA: TGCAGTGCTAGAGGCCACAGCGGGAGTGTACACGAGCAGTACTTC. The V gene is TRBV20-1, the J gene TRBJ2-7; 8 bases line up with TRBD2. V was clipped by 1 base and J by 5 bases; unmatched bases: 10. CDR1 and CDR2 from the germline V gene are DFQATT and SNEGSKA (reference sequence). The CDR3 runs to 15 residues.

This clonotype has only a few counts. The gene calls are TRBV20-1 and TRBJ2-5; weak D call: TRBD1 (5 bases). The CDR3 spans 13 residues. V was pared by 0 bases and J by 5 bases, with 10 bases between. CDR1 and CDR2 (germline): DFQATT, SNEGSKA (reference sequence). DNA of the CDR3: TGCAGTGCTAGAGATCAGGGTCGGGAGACCCAGTACTTC. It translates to CSARDQGRETQYF.

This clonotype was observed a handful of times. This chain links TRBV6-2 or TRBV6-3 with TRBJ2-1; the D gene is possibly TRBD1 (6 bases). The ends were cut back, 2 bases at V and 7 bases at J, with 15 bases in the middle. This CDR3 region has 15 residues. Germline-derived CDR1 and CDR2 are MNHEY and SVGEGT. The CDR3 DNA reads TGTGCCAGCAGTTACGGCCGGGACATGGTGAATGAGCAGTTCTTC. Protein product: CASSYGRDMVNEQFF.

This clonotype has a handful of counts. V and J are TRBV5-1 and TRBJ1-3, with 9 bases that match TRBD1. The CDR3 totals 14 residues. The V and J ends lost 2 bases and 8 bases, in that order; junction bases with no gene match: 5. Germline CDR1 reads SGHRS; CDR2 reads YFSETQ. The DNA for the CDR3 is TGCGCCAGCAGCTTTGGGGACAGGGCGGACACCATATATTTT. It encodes CASSFGDRADTIYF.

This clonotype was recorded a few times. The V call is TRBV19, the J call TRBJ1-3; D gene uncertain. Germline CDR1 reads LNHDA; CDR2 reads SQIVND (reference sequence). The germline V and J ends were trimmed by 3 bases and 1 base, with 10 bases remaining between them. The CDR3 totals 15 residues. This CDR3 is CASSISRESGNTIYF. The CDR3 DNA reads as TGTGCCAGTAGTATTTCGCGGGAGTCTGGAAACACCATATATTTT.

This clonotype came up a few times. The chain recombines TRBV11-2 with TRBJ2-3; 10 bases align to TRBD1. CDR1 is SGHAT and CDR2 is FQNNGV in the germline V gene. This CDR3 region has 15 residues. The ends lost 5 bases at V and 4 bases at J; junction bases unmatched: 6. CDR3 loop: CASSPGQGNADTQYF. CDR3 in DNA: TGTGCCAGCAGCCCGGGACAGGGGAACGCAGATACGCAGTATTTT. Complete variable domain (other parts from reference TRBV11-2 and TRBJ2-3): EAGVAQSPRYKIIEKRQSVAFWCNPISGHATLYWYQQILGQGPKLLIQFQNNGVVDDSQLPKDRFSAERLKGVDSTLKIQPAKLEDSAVYLCASSPGQGNADTQYFGPGTRLTVL.

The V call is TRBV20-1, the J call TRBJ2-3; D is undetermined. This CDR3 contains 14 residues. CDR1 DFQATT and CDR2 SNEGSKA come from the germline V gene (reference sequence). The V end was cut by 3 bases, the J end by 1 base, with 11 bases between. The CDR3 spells CSASGFAGTDTQYF. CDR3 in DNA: TGCAGTGCTAGCGGGTTTGCGGGCACAGATACGCAGTATTTT.

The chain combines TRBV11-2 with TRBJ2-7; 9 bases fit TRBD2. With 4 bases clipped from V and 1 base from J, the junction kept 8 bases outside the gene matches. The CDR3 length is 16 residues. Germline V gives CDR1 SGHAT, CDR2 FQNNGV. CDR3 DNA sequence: TGTGCCAGCAGCTCGTATAGCGGGGGTGGGTCCTACGAGCAGTACTTC. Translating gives CASSSYSGGGSYEQYF.

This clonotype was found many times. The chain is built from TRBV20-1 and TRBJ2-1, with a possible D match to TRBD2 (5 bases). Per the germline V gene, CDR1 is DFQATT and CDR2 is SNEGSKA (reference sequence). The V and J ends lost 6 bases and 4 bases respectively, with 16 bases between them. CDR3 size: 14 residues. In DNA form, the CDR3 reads TGCAGTGCCGGGGTCGGCCTAGATTACAATGAGCAGTTCTTC. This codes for CSAGVGLDYNEQFF.

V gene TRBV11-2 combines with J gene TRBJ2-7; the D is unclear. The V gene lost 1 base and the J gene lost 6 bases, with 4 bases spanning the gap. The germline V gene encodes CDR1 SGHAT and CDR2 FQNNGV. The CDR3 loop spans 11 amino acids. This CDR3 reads CASSLAGEQYF. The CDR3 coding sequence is TGTGCCAGCAGCTTAGCTGGCGAGCAGTACTTC.

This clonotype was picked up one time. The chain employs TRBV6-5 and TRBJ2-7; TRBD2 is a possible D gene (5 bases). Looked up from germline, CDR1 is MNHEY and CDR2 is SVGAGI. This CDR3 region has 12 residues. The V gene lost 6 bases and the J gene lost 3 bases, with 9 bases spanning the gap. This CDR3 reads CASRDTSYEQYF. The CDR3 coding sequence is TGTGCCAGCAGAGATACTAGCTACGAGCAGTACTTC.